The sequence of this TCR beta chain was determined in a study of blood T cell repertoires in COVID-19. Study-wide context: T cells, B-cell-depleted T cells, or PBMCs supplied cDNA or gDNA.

V gave up 5 bases and J gave up 1 base; unmatched junction bases: 6. Germline CDR1 reads SGHAT; CDR2 reads FQNNGV. The CDR3 runs 15 residues. Per the original methods: Amplification of reference gene primers provided the estimated nucleated cell counts. Profiling relied on immunoSEQ multiplex PCR, and the TCRdb table lists in-frame clones only, not all of them. For V, J and clone size, that table is used; D and trimming come from the DNA. The repertoire has approximately 240,000 clones, approximately 90% of them found once; the top ten carry 2% to 2.5%. Input material: peripheral blood. The TCR was taken from a woman in her forties who had recovered from COVID-19. V gene TRBV11-2 combines with J gene TRBJ2-3; 7 nucleotides match TRBD2. This CDR3 is CASSPFLAGTDTQYF. DNA for the CDR3: TGTGCCAGCAGCCCCTTTCTAGCGGGCACAGATACGCAGTATTTT.